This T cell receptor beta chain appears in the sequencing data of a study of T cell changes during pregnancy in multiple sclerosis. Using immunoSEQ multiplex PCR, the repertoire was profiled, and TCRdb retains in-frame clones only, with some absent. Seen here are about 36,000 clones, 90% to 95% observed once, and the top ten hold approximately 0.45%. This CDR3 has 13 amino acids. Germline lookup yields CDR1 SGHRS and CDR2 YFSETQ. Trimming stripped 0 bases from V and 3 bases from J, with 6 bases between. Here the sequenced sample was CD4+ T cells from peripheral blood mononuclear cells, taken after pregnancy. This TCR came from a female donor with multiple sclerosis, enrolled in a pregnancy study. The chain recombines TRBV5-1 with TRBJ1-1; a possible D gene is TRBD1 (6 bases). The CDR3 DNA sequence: TGCGCCAGCAGCTTGGGACAGGACACTGAAGCTTTCTTT. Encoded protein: CASSLGQDTEAFF.